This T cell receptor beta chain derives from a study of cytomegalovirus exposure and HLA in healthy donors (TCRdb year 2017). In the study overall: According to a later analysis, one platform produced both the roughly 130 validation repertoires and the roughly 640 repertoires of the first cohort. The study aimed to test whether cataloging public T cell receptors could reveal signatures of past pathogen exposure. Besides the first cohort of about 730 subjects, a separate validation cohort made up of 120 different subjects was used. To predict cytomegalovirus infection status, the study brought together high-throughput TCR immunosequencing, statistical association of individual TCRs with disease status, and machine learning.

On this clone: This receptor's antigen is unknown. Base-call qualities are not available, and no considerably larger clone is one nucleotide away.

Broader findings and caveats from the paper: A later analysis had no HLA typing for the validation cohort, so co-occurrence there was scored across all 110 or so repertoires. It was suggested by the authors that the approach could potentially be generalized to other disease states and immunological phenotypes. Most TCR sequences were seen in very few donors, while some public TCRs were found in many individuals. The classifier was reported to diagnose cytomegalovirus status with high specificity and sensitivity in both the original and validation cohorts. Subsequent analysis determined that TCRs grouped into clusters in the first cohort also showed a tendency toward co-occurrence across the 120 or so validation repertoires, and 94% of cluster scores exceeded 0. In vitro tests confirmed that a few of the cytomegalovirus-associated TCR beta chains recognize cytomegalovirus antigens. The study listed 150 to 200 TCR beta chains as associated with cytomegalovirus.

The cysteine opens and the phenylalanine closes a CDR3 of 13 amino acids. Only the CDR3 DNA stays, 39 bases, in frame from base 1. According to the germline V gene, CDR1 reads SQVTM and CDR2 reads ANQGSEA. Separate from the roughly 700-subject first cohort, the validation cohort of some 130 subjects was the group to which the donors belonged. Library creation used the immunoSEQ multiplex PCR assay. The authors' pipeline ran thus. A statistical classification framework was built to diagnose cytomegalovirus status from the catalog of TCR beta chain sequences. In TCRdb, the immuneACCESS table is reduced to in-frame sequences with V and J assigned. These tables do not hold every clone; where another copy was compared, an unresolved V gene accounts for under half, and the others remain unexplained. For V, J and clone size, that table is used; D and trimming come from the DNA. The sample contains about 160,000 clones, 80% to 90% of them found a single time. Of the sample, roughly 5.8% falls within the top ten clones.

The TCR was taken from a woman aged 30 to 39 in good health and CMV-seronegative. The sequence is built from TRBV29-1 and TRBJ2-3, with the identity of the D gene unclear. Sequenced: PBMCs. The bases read TGCGCGCAACGGCTTGACAACACAGATACGCAGTATTTT. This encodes CAQRLDNTDTQYF.